The 30 T cell receptor beta chains presented below share a single source sample, sequenced in a study of CD8 T cells in Susac syndrome. The RNA, about 0.45 to 1 ug, was put through reverse transcription using random hexamers. MiXCR was run by TCRdb on the immunoSEQ multiplex PCR reads, yielding one entry per CDR3 protein. Altogether approximately 110,000 distinct CDR3 sequences are present, about 93% being singletons, with the ten largest covering under 0.095%. Sequenced sample: CD4+ T cells from PBMCs. All receptors derive from a human donor in good health.

The CDR3 region has the DNA TGCAGTGCTCCTCGGCAGGGGGCGCGGGAGACCCAGTACTTC. This encodes CSAPRQGARETQYF. This chain uses TRBV20-1 with TRBJ2-5; TRBD1 agrees at 8 bases. Germline V gene lookup returns CDR1 DFQATT and CDR2 SNEGSKA (reference sequence). The trim removed 5 bases at V and 5 bases at J, leaving 10 bases unmatched. There are 14 residues in the CDR3.

J is TRBJ1-1 and V is TRBV20-1; 7 positions match TRBD1. Trimming at V came to 5 bases and at J to 5 bases, leaving 11 bases not matched to a gene. Germline loops: CDR1 DFQATT, CDR2 SNEGSKA (reference sequence). CDR3 length: 14 amino acids. As DNA, the CDR3 is TGCAGTGCTTTGATTAGACAGGGAGGAACTGAAGCTTTCTTT. This encodes CSALIRQGGTEAFF.

The chain couples TRBV25-1 to TRBJ1-5; D remains unclear. The CDR3 extends over 14 amino acids. V lost 4 bases and J 7 bases, leaving 14 bases between the germline ends. CDR1 is MGHDK and CDR2 is SYGVNS in the germline V gene. The CDR3 loop reads CASSASGKDQPQHF. The CDR3 DNA sequence: TGTGCCAGCAGTGCCTCGGGCAAGGACCAGCCCCAGCATTTT.

The V and J genes are TRBV4-1 and TRBJ2-1, with 9 positions matching TRBD2. Germline values: CDR1 MGHRA, CDR2 YSYEKL. J was trimmed by 2 bases and V by 3 bases; bases with no gene match: 5. The CDR3 length is 16 residues. This CDR3 is CASSQSAGGPYNEQFF. CDR3 bases: TGCGCCAGCAGCCAGTCTGCGGGAGGGCCCTACAATGAGCAGTTCTTC.

The chain's CDR3 is CASNYRTAMNTEAFF. The DNA for the CDR3 is TGTGCCAGCAATTATAGGACAGCCATGAACACTGAAGCTTTCTTT. The genes are TRBV6-2 or TRBV6-3 and TRBJ1-1; TRBD1 is a possible D gene (6 bases). The CDR3 spans 15 residues. Trimming stripped 7 bases from V and 0 bases from J, with 15 bases between. Germline-derived CDR1 and CDR2 are MNHEY and SVGEGT.

This chain links TRBV3-1 with TRBJ2-7; D gene ambiguous. This CDR3 is 12 amino acids long. V was shortened by 0 bases and J by 6 bases, with 6 bases between the two germline ends. CDR1 LGHDT and CDR2 YNNKEL come from the germline V gene (reference sequence). The CDR3 coding sequence is TGTGCCAGCAGCCAAGATACCCGCGAGCAGTACTTC. Its translation: CASSQDTREQYF.

The chain employs TRBV9 and TRBJ2-7; possibly TRBD1 for D (6 bases). Trimming removed 1 base at V and 0 bases at J, with 11 bases between. There are 15 residues in the CDR3. Germline V gene sequence: CDR1 SGDLS, CDR2 YYNGEE. CDR3 amino acids: CASSVSGHYSYEQYF. The CDR3 DNA is TGTGCCAGCAGCGTATCGGGACATTACTCCTACGAGCAGTACTTC.

J is TRBJ1-4 and V is TRBV6-2 or TRBV6-3; D ambiguous. Germline V CDR1 and CDR2: MNHEY, SVGEGT. The CDR3 contains 17 residues. The V and J ends lost 6 bases and 7 bases respectively, with 24 bases between them. The CDR3 is CASRHSYDRRLSEKLFF. The CDR3 DNA follows: TGTGCCAGCAGGCACAGCTACGACCGTCGTCTAAGTGAAAAACTGTTTTTT.

This clonotype has just one count. The gene calls are TRBV6-2 or TRBV6-3 and TRBJ2-1; 7 nucleotides match TRBD2. The CDR3 runs to 15 residues. The V and J ends lost 3 bases and 2 bases, in that order; junction bases with no gene match: 4. The V gene's germline CDR1 is MNHEY and CDR2 SVGEGT. This CDR3 reads CASSYRGSAYNEQFF. CDR3 DNA sequence: TGTGCCAGCAGTTATCGCGGGAGTGCCTACAATGAGCAGTTCTTC.

This chain uses TRBV29-1 with TRBJ2-2; D not certain. Looked up from germline, CDR1 is SQVTM and CDR2 is ANQGSEA. The CDR3 sequence is 15 residues long. V was shortened by 7 bases and J by 1 base, with 16 bases between the two germline ends. This chain's CDR3 is CSARTRSLNTGELFF. In nucleotides, the CDR3 is TGCAGCGCGCGGACGCGGAGCTTGAACACCGGGGAGCTGTTTTTT.

J is TRBJ1-5 and V is TRBV7-9, with unresolved D. The germline gives CDR1 SEHNR, CDR2 FQNEAQ (reference sequence). The CDR3 is 16 residues long. V shed 2 bases and J shed 2 bases, with 13 bases lying between them. CDR3 in amino acids: CASSLSSWFGNQPQHF. The CDR3 nucleotides read TGTGCCAGCAGCTTATCTTCTTGGTTTGGCAATCAGCCCCAGCATTTT.

The chain is built from TRBV5-1 and TRBJ2-3, with a tentative D call TRBD2 (7 bases). The CDR3 loop spans 17 amino acids. Deletions cut 0 bases from V and 0 bases from J, with 14 bases between. Germline V gene lookup returns CDR1 SGHRS and CDR2 YFSETQ. This chain's CDR3 is CASSLGGGGKSTDTQYF. The CDR3 DNA follows: TGCGCCAGCAGCTTGGGCGGGGGCGGCAAAAGCACAGATACGCAGTATTTT.

The chain recombines TRBV6-5 with TRBJ1-5; 9 bases align to TRBD1. The V and J ends lost 6 bases and 6 bases, in that order; junction bases with no gene match: 6. Per the germline V gene, CDR1 is MNHEY and CDR2 is SVGAGI. The CDR3 extends over 14 amino acids. The CDR3 spells CASRGQGLSQPQHF. The CDR3 region has the DNA TGTGCCAGCAGGGGACAGGGTCTAAGTCAGCCCCAGCATTTT.

The chain combines TRBV10-1 with TRBJ1-1; D might be TRBD1 (5 bases). CDR1 and CDR2 from the germline V gene are WNHNN and SYGVQD (reference sequence). V gave up 4 bases and J gave up 7 bases, with 19 bases separating them. This CDR3 spans 15 amino acids. The CDR3 DNA sequence: TGCGCCAGCAGTGCGACCGGGACCAGGGAGGGTGAAGCTTTCTTT. Translated: CASSATGTREGEAFF.

The V and J genes are TRBV5-1 and TRBJ1-1; D uncertain. V lost 3 bases and J lost 1, with 16 bases in between. The CDR3 extends over 16 amino acids. The germline gives CDR1 SGHRS, CDR2 YFSETQ. Here the CDR3 reads CASSSLTGGPNTEAFF. In DNA form, the CDR3 reads TGCGCCAGCAGCTCATTAACCGGAGGCCCGAACACTGAAGCTTTCTTT.

V gene TRBV10-3 combines with J gene TRBJ2-3; 13 bases align to TRBD2. Germline CDR1 and CDR2: ENHRY and SYGVKD. The V and J ends lost 11 bases and 1 base, in that order; junction bases with no gene match: 6. The CDR3 spans 15 residues. The CDR3 loop reads CASTGLAGGTDTQYF. The CDR3 DNA reads TGTGCCTCGACCGGACTAGCGGGAGGCACAGATACGCAGTATTTT.

The chain's CDR3 is CASRNLQGKRGYGYTF. CDR3 DNA sequence: TGTGCCAGCAGGAATCTACAGGGCAAGCGGGGCTATGGCTACACCTTC. This sequence joins TRBV11-2 and TRBJ1-2; TRBD1 is a possible D gene (6 bases). CDR1 is SGHAT and CDR2 is FQNNGV in the germline V gene. Deletions cut 6 bases from V and 4 bases from J, with 21 bases between. The CDR3 contains 16 residues.

The chain employs TRBV12-3 or TRBV12-4 and TRBJ2-7; D uncertain. Trimming left V 9 bases short and J 4 bases short, with 13 bases between. The CDR3 length is 12 residues. The CDR3 protein is CASTSLGYEQYF. The CDR3 DNA reads as TGTGCCAGTACCTCTCTCGGGTACGAGCAGTACTTC.

CDR3 in DNA: TGTGCCAGCGGCGCTGGTATGGTAGGCACAGATACGCAGTATTTT. Translating it yields CASGAGMVGTDTQYF. The chain employs TRBV18 and TRBJ2-3; D remains ambiguous. The CDR3 loop spans 15 amino acids. The V end was cut by 8 bases, the J end by 1 base, with 16 bases between. The germline V gene has CDR1 KGHSH and CDR2 LQKENI.

This chain links TRBV6-2 or TRBV6-3 with TRBJ2-1; D ambiguous. Trimming removed 7 bases from V and 0 bases from J, with 7 bases in between. Germline values: CDR1 MNHEY, CDR2 SVGEGT. This CDR3 spans 13 amino acids. The chain's CDR3 is CASIASSYNEQFF. The CDR3 nucleotides read TGTGCCAGCATTGCGAGCTCCTACAATGAGCAGTTCTTC.

This clonotype was detected only once. The rearrangement joins TRBV20-1 to TRBJ1-4; possible D gene TRBD1, 6 bases. Germline loops: CDR1 DFQATT, CDR2 SNEGSKA (reference sequence). This CDR3 is built from 13 residues. The CDR3 sequence: CSCSKGANEKLFF. The CDR3 coding sequence is TGCAGCTGCTCCAAGGGGGCTAATGAAAAACTGTTTTTT.

The chain recombines TRBV7-2 with TRBJ2-7; 11 bases are shared with TRBD2. The CDR3 totals 15 residues. CDR1 and CDR2 from the germline V gene are SGHTA and FQGNSA. The V and J ends lost 5 bases and 2 bases, in that order; junction bases with no gene match: 5. The CDR3 DNA is TGTGCCAGCAGCGACACTAGCGGGAGCCCCTACGAGCAGTACTTC. Protein sequence: CASSDTSGSPYEQYF.

The chain employs TRBV11-2 and TRBJ2-7; possible D gene TRBD1, 6 bases. The CDR3 is 13 residues long. V lost 0 bases and J lost 3, with 6 bases in between. CDR1 is SGHAT and CDR2 is FQNNGV in the germline V gene. Written as DNA, the CDR3 is TGTGCCAGCAGCTTAGAACAGGGCTACGAGCAGTACTTC. Amino acid sequence: CASSLEQGYEQYF.

The chain couples TRBV6-2 or TRBV6-3 to TRBJ2-7, with D perhaps given as TRBD1 or TRBD2 (5 bases each). V lost 7 bases and J 3 bases, leaving 22 bases between the germline ends. This CDR3 is built from 16 residues. Looked up from germline, CDR1 is MNHEY and CDR2 is SVGEGT. CDR3 in amino acids: CASKRDLGLGSYEQYF. CDR3 in DNA: TGTGCCAGCAAAAGGGACCTGGGGCTAGGGAGCTACGAGCAGTACTTC.

The chain couples TRBV2 to TRBJ1-1, with D unclear. In germline, CDR1 is SNHLY, CDR2 FYNNEI. The V and J ends lost 5 bases and 0 bases respectively, with 10 bases between them. The CDR3 extends over 14 amino acids. The CDR3, as DNA: TGTGCCAGCAGTTTCAGCACCATGAACACTGAAGCTTTCTTT. Protein sequence: CASSFSTMNTEAFF.

This clonotype was detected only once. The CDR3 protein is CSVGAQRGKETQYF. DNA for the CDR3: TGCAGCGTTGGGGCTCAGAGGGGAAAGGAGACCCAGTACTTC. The genes are TRBV29-1 and TRBJ2-5; either TRBD1 or TRBD2 may fit D (5 bases each). Germline loops: CDR1 SQVTM, CDR2 ANQGSEA. V shed 4 bases and J shed 5 bases, with 17 bases lying between them. The CDR3 is made up of 14 amino acids. Drawing the rest from reference TRBV29-1 and TRBJ2-5, the complete variable domain is SAVISQKPSRDICQRGTSLTIQCQVDSQVTMMFWYRQQPGQSLTLIATANQGSEATYESGFVIDKFPISRPNLTFSTLTVSNMSPEDSSIYLCSVGAQRGKETQYFGPGTRLLVL.

The chain joins TRBV12-5 to TRBJ2-1; D unclear. This CDR3 contains 15 residues. CDR1 and CDR2 (germline): LGHNT, FRNRAP. The V end lost 6 bases, the J end lost 7 bases, and 19 bases lay between the germline ends. CDR3: CASGPRWAERNEQFF. The CDR3 region has the DNA TGTGCTAGTGGCCCTCGCTGGGCAGAGAGAAATGAGCAGTTCTTC.

The V call is TRBV6-2 or TRBV6-3, the J call TRBJ2-5, with no clear D. The CDR3 contains 13 residues. Deletions cut 6 bases from V and 2 bases from J, with 10 bases between. Germline lookup yields CDR1 MNHEY and CDR2 SVGEGT. The CDR3 here is CASRSHSQETQYF. CDR3 in DNA: TGTGCCAGCAGGTCGCACTCACAAGAGACCCAGTACTTC.

The J gene is TRBJ2-7, the V gene TRBV14; D gene uncertain. The CDR3 consists of 13 residues. V lost 1 base, J lost 3 bases, and 7 bases lay in between. The germline CDR1 and CDR2 sequences are SGHDN and FVKESK. The CDR3 reads CASSQVLLYEQYF. Written as DNA, the CDR3 is TGTGCCAGCAGCCAAGTATTACTCTACGAGCAGTACTTC.

This clonotype was seen just once. The chain has TRBV3-1 and TRBJ2-1; D is unresolved. Trimming stripped 4 bases from V and 5 bases from J, with 3 bases between. The V gene's germline CDR1 is LGHDT and CDR2 YNNKEL (reference sequence). The CDR3 is 11 amino acids. CDR3 protein: CASSRHNEQFF. For the CDR3, the DNA is TGTGCCAGCAGCCGACACAATGAGCAGTTCTTC.